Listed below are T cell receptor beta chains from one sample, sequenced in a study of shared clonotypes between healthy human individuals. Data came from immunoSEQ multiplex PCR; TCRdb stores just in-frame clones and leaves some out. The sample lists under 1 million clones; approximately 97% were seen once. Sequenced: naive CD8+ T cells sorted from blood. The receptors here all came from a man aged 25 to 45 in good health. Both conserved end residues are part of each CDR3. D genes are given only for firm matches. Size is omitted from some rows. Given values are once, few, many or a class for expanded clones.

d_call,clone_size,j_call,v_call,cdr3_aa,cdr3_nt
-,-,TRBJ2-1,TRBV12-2,CASRLLQRPNRNNEQFF,TGTGCAAGTCGCCTGCTACAACGACCCAACCGTAACAATGAGCAGTTCTTC
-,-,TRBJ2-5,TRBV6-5,CASSVLERLQETQYF,TGTGCCAGCAGTGTTCTGGAGCGCTTACAAGAGACCCAGTACTTC
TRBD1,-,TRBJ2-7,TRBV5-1,CASSLPSQGNSYEQYF,TGCGCCAGCAGCTTACCGTCACAGGGGAACTCCTACGAGCAGTACTTC
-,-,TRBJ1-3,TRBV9,CASSASGVWGNTIYF,TGTGCCAGCAGCGCCTCCGGGGTTTGGGGAAACACCATATATTTT
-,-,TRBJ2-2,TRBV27,CASSTWTDYANTGELFF,TGTGCCAGCAGTACATGGACGGACTACGCGAACACCGGGGAGCTGTTTTTT
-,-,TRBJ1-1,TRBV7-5,CVRSLGRGDTEAFF,TGTGTCAGAAGCTTAGGAAGGGGTGACACTGAAGCTTTCTTT
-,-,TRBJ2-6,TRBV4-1,CASSQDLFQLGANVLTF,TGCGCCAGCAGCCAAGATCTGTTTCAGTTGGGGGCCAACGTCCTGACTTTC
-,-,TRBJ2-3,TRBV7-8,CATTRGRTDTQYF,TGTGCCACCACGCGGGGCCGCACAGATACGCAGTATTTT
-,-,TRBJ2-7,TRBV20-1,CSGTCEQYF,TGCAGCGGTACTTGCGAGCAGTACTTC
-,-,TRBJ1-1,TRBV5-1,CASSTDMNTEAFF,TGCGCCAGCAGCACTGACATGAACACTGAAGCTTTCTTT
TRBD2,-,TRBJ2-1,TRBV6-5,CASSSGLAGFNEQFF,TGTGCCAGCAGTTCGGGACTAGCGGGATTCAATGAGCAGTTCTTC
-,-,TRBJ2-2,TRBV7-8,CASKGSDTGELFF,TGTGCCAGCAAGGGGTCGGACACCGGGGAGCTGTTTTTT
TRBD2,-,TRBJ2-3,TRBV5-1,CASSPRLAGNTDTQYF,TGCGCCAGCAGCCCCAGACTAGCGGGGAACACAGATACGCAGTATTTT
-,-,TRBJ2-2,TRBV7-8,CASSFGPAGELFF,TGTGCCAGCAGCTTCGGACCGGCCGGGGAGCTGTTTTTT
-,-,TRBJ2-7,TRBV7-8,CASSLAETGTYEQYF,TGTGCCAGCAGCTTAGCCGAAACAGGGACCTACGAGCAGTACTTC
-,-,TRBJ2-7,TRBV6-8,CASSYFFSLWLCGESYEQYF,TGTGCCAGCAGTTACTTTTTCTCCCTTTGGTTGTGCGGAGAATCCTACGAGCAGTACTTC
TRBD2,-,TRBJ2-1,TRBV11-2,CASSLTGTRGNEQFF,TGTGCCAGCAGCTTGACCGGGACTAGAGGCAATGAGCAGTTCTTC
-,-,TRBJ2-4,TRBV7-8,CASSQGRIYGKNIQYF,TGTGCCAGCAGCCAGGGGCGAATTTACGGCAAAAACATTCAGTACTTC
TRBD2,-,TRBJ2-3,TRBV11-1,CASSPWAGTSGTDTQYF,TGTGCCAGCAGCCCCTGGGCCGGGACTAGCGGCACAGATACGCAGTATTTT
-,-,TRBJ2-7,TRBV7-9,CASSSSTDPYEQYF,TGTGCCAGCAGCTCATCGACAGATCCCTACGAGCAGTACTTC
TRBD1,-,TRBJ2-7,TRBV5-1,CASSLDRQGAMYEQYF,TGCGCCAGCAGCTTGGATCGACAGGGGGCAATGTACGAGCAGTACTTC
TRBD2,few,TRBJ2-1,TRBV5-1,CASSLGLAGVSEQFF,TGCGCCAGCAGCTTAGGACTAGCGGGAGTGAGTGAGCAGTTCTTC
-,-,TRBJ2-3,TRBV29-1,CSVEEAGTHTSTDTQYF,TGCAGCGTTGAAGAGGCCGGGACACACACTAGCACAGATACGCAGTATTTT
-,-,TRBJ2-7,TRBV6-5,CASSPGRGGGEQYF,TGTGCCAGCAGCCCAGGGAGGGGGGGAGGCGAGCAGTACTTC
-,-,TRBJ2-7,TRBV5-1,CASSSLESYEQYF,TGCGCCAGCAGCTCGCTGGAGTCCTACGAGCAGTACTTC
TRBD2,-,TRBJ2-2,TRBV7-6,CASSWERGAGELFF,TGTGCCAGCAGCTGGGAGCGGGGGGCCGGGGAGCTGTTTTTT
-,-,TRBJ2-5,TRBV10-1,CASSDGTPGGTQYF,TGCGCCAGCAGTGACGGCACGCCCGGGGGGACCCAGTACTTC
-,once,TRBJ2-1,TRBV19,CASSTSRNSYNEQFF,TGTGCCAGTAGTACTAGCCGAAACTCCTACAATGAGCAGTTCTTC
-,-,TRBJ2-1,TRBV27,CASRGAVEQFF,TGTGCCAGCAGGGGGGCGGTTGAGCAGTTCTTC
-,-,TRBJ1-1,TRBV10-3,CAIRPAGASTEAFF,TGTGCCATCAGGCCGGCGGGGGCAAGCACTGAAGCTTTCTTT
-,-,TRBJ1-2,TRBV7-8,CASSLVPADGYTF,TGTGCCAGCAGCTTAGTTCCCGCCGATGGCTACACCTTC
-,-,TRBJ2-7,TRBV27,CASSAGTQYEQYF,TGTGCCAGCAGTGCCGGGACACAATACGAGCAGTACTTC
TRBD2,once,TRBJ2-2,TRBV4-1,CASSQGRGDLANTGELFF,TGCGCCAGCAGCCAAGGACGGGGGGACCTCGCGAACACCGGGGAGCTGTTTTTT
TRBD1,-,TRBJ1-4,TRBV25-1,CASSPTSEDRVNEKLFF,TGTGCCAGCAGTCCCACCAGTGAGGACAGGGTTAATGAAAAACTGTTTTTT
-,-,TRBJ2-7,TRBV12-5,CASGIDFYEQYF,TGTGCTAGTGGTATAGACTTCTACGAGCAGTACTTC
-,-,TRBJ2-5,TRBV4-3,CASSQDRTNLQETQYF,TGCGCCAGCAGCCAAGACCGGACTAACCTTCAAGAGACCCAGTACTTC
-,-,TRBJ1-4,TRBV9,CASSVGGNTNEKLFF,TGTGCCAGCAGCGTTGGGGGAAACACTAATGAAAAACTGTTTTTT
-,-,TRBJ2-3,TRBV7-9,CASSPGVALTDTQYF,TGTGCCAGCAGCCCAGGGGTTGCTCTCACAGATACGCAGTATTTT
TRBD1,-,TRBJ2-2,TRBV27,CASSLWDRGRFAGELFF,TGTGCCAGCAGTTTATGGGACAGGGGGCGGTTTGCCGGGGAGCTGTTTTTT
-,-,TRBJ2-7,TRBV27,CASSLFPGAYEQYF,TGTGCCAGCAGTTTATTTCCGGGGGCGTACGAGCAGTACTTC
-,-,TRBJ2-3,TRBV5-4,CASWSEISDTQYF,TGTGCCAGCTGGAGCGAAATCTCAGATACGCAGTATTTT
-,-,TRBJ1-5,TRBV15,CATSKRGGNQPQHF,TGTGCCACCAGCAAAAGGGGCGGGAATCAGCCCCAGCATTTT
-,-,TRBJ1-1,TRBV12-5,CASGSGGLNTEAFF,TGTGCTAGTGGTTCTGGCGGGCTGAACACTGAAGCTTTCTTT
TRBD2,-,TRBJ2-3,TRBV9,CASSAGTTNGDTQYF,TGTGCCAGCAGCGCGGGGACTACTAACGGGGATACGCAGTATTTT
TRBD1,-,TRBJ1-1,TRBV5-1,CASSSGQGSGTEAFF,TGCGCCAGCAGCTCCGGACAGGGGTCGGGCACTGAAGCTTTCTTT
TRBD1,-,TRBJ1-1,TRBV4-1,CASSQEVTGNTEAFF,TGCGCCAGCAGCCAAGAAGTGACAGGGAATACTGAAGCTTTCTTT
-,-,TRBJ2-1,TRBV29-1,CSVVGGWDLLNEQFF,TGCAGCGTTGTTGGGGGGTGGGATCTCCTCAATGAGCAGTTCTTC
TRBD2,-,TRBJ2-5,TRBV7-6,CASSHRASGRETQYF,TGTGCCAGCAGCCACAGGGCTAGCGGGAGGGAGACCCAGTACTTC
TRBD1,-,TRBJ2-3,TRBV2,CAKTGGDSSDTQYF,TGTGCCAAGACAGGGGGCGATTCGTCGGATACGCAGTATTTT
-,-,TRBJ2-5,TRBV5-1,CASSFPGGETQYF,TGCGCCAGCAGCTTCCCCGGGGGAGAGACCCAGTACTTC
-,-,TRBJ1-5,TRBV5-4,CASSIRGGNQPQHF,TGTGCCAGCAGCATACGGGGGGGCAATCAGCCCCAGCATTTT
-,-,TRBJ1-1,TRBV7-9,CASSPAVGQNTEAFF,TGTGCCAGCAGCCCGGCCGTAGGCCAAAACACTGAAGCTTTCTTT
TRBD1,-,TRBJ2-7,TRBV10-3,CAIAGTGDPYEQYF,TGTGCCATCGCCGGGACAGGGGATCCCTACGAGCAGTACTTC
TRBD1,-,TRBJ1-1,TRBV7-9,CASSLVPRRMGTGGTEAFF,TGTGCCAGCAGCTTAGTTCCCCGAAGAATGGGGACAGGGGGCACTGAAGCTTTCTTT
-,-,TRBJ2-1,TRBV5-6,CASTSGSSYNEQFF,TGTGCCAGCACCTCGGGGAGCTCCTACAATGAGCAGTTCTTC
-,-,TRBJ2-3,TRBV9,CASSVAGFGASTDTQYF,TGTGCCAGCAGCGTAGCTGGTTTTGGAGCTAGCACAGATACGCAGTATTTT